These 24 T cell receptor beta chains share one sample of origin, sequenced in a study of OX40 agonist ivuxolimab in advanced cancers. Only in-frame clones appear in the TCRdb table, and some are missing; sequencing was by immunoSEQ multiplex PCR. The table includes about 32,000 clones, about 86% detected once. The sample was CD4+ or CD8+ T cells sorted from blood, taken in a trial of the OX40 agonist ivuxolimab. The origin of the receptors is an adult with an advanced solid tumor such as melanoma, head and neck, liver or kidney cancer.

This chain connects TRBV7-2 to TRBJ2-2; D gene unclear. V was cut by 3 bases and J by 1 base, with 18 bases left in between. The CDR3 extends over 18 amino acids. CDR1 and CDR2 (germline): SGHTA, FQGNSA. CDR3 protein: CASSFTLFGWENTGELFF. CDR3 bases: TGTGCCAGCAGCTTTACTCTTTTCGGTTGGGAGAACACCGGGGAGCTGTTTTTT.

The gene calls are TRBV7-6 and TRBJ2-7; D tentatively fits TRBD1 or TRBD2 (5 bases each). The ends were cut back, 3 bases at V and 2 bases at J, with 11 bases in the middle. The germline gives CDR1 SGHVS, CDR2 FNYEAQ. This CDR3 is built from 14 residues. CDR3 sequence reads: CASSFGTHTYEQYF. CDR3 bases: TGTGCCAGCAGCTTCGGGACGCACACCTACGAGCAGTACTTC.

The chain employs TRBV7-9 and TRBJ2-1, with 11 bases lining up with TRBD2. V lost 6 bases, J lost 4 bases, and 2 bases stayed unmatched. Per the germline V gene, CDR1 is SEHNR and CDR2 is FQNEAQ (reference sequence). The CDR3 covers 14 residues. This chain's CDR3 is CASRLAGEYNEQFF. The CDR3 DNA reads TGTGCCAGCAGACTAGCGGGGGAATACAATGAGCAGTTCTTC.

This clone came up once. The gene calls are TRBV27 and TRBJ2-1, with a tentative D call TRBD1 (6 bases). The CDR3 is 11 amino acids. V lost 5 bases, J lost 10 bases, and 9 bases lay in between. The germline V gene has CDR1 MNHEY and CDR2 SMNVEV (reference sequence). The CDR3 coding sequence is TGTGCCAGCAGTCCCGGGACAGAGCAGTTCTTC. Its translation is CASSPGTEQFF.

This clone was seen a handful of times. The chain recombines TRBV6-4 with TRBJ2-2; D is unresolved. The germline V gene has CDR1 MRHNA and CDR2 SNTAGT. V shed 0 bases and J shed 0 bases, with 8 bases lying between them. This CDR3 has 16 amino acids. Here the CDR3 DNA reads TGTGCCAGCAGTGACTCGGACGGAACGAACACCGGGGAGCTGTTTTTT. Translation: CASSDSDGTNTGELFF.

V and J are TRBV4-1 and TRBJ2-3; either TRBD1 or TRBD2 may fit D (5 bases each). The germline V and J ends were trimmed by 5 bases and 5 bases, with 20 bases remaining between them. The CDR3 covers 16 residues. The germline V gene has CDR1 MGHRA and CDR2 YSYEKL. This chain's CDR3 is CASSSGTIGLGDTQYF. The CDR3, as DNA: TGCGCCAGCAGCTCCGGGACGATAGGACTCGGAGATACGCAGTATTTT.

This rearrangement joins TRBV5-6 to TRBJ2-7, with unresolved D. With 4 bases removed from V and 2 bases from J, the gap between germline ends came to 19 bases. This CDR3 is 16 amino acids long. Germline CDR1 and CDR2: SGHDT and YYEEEE. The CDR3 DNA reads as TGTGCCAGCAGCCGTACCGACGGGTTTTTGACCTACGAGCAGTACTTC. Protein: CASSRTDGFLTYEQYF.

CDR3 in amino acids: CASSLSSIHNEQFF. As DNA, the CDR3 is TGTGCCAGCAGTTTATCGTCTATCCACAATGAGCAGTTCTTC. The chain couples TRBV27 to TRBJ2-1, with D uncertain. Germline-derived CDR1 and CDR2 are MNHEY and SMNVEV (reference sequence). The V end was cut by 0 bases, the J end by 5 bases, with 8 bases between. The CDR3 is 14 residues long.

The genes are TRBV9 and TRBJ2-7, with a possible D match to TRBD2 (6 bases). Germline CDR1 reads SGDLS; CDR2 reads YYNGEE. The V and J ends lost 6 bases and 3 bases respectively, with 13 bases between them. This CDR3 is 13 amino acids long. CDR3 sequence reads: CASNDGGNYEQYF. CDR3 in DNA: TGTGCCAGCAACGATGGGGGGAACTACGAGCAGTACTTC.

This chain uses TRBV5-6 with TRBJ2-3; D possibly corresponds to TRBD2 (6 bases). The CDR3 length is 13 residues. The V gene lost 4 bases and the J gene lost 2 bases, with 8 bases spanning the gap. The germline V gene has CDR1 SGHDT and CDR2 YYEEEE. CDR3 amino acids: CASSAGTTDTQYF. In nucleotides, the CDR3 is TGTGCCAGCAGCGCGGGGACCACAGATACGCAGTATTTT.

CDR3 sequence reads: CASSQDGNSATEAFF. The CDR3 DNA follows: TGTGCCAGCAGCCAAGATGGAAACAGTGCCACTGAAGCTTTCTTT. The chain links TRBV14 to TRBJ1-1; D remains unclear. Germline CDR1 and CDR2: SGHDN and FVKESK. The CDR3 has 15 residues. Trimming took 0 bases from V and 4 from J, leaving 12 bases between them.

CDR3 sequence: CASVAKVDTQYF. The CDR3 coding sequence is TGTGCCAGCGTTGCCAAGGTCGATACGCAGTATTTT. V usage is TRBV6-1 and J usage is TRBJ2-3, with D unresolved. Per the germline V gene, CDR1 is MNHNS and CDR2 is SASEGT. The CDR3 is 12 residues long. The V end lost 8 bases, the J end lost 6 bases, and 12 bases lay between the germline ends.

The chain is built from TRBV4-2 and TRBJ1-2; D remains ambiguous. This CDR3 comprises 15 residues. CDR1 LGHNA and CDR2 YNFKEQ come from the germline V gene. V lost 0 bases and J lost 2, with 10 bases in between. The CDR3 spells CASSQDLWQNYGYTF. The CDR3 DNA reads TGTGCCAGCAGCCAAGATCTATGGCAGAACTATGGCTACACCTTC.

The chain links TRBV2 to TRBJ2-3; unclear D gene. This CDR3 has 13 residues. Germline values: CDR1 SNHLY, CDR2 FYNNEI. V lost 8 bases, J lost 2 bases, and 11 bases lay in between. The DNA of the CDR3 is TGTGCCAGCTTCGGATTGGACACAGATACGCAGTATTTT. Amino acid sequence: CASFGLDTDTQYF.

This clone was seen a handful of times. This chain uses TRBV28 with TRBJ1-1; a weak D match, TRBD1 (6 bases). V was clipped by 3 bases and J by 4 bases, with 15 bases between them. The CDR3 covers 15 residues. CDR1 is MDHEN, CDR2 SYDVKM, per germline. Here the CDR3 reads CASSLFRGGATEAFF. The DNA of the CDR3 is TGTGCCAGCAGTTTGTTCCGCGGGGGGGCCACTGAAGCTTTCTTT.

The V gene is TRBV2, the J gene TRBJ1-4, with TRBD1 as a possible D gene (5 bases). Germline CDR1 SNHLY, CDR2 FYNNEI. The CDR3 covers 15 residues. The germline V and J ends were trimmed by 8 bases and 4 bases, with 17 bases remaining between them. CDR3 coding DNA: TGTGCCAGCTCTCTACCAGGGCTTAGTAATGAAAAACTGTTTTTT. Encoded protein: CASSLPGLSNEKLFF. Variable domain in full (rest from reference TRBV2 and TRBJ1-4): EPEVTQTPSHQVTQMGQEVILRCVPISNHLYFYWYRQILGQKVEFLVSFYNNEISEKSEIFDDQFSVERPDGSNFTLKIRSTKLEDSAMYFCASSLPGLSNEKLFFGSGTQLSVL.

This rearrangement joins TRBV7-9 to TRBJ2-7; no reliable D call. Deletions cut 1 base from V and 2 bases from J, with 3 bases between. The CDR3 covers 12 residues. Germline V gene lookup returns CDR1 SEHNR and CDR2 FQNEAQ (reference sequence). CDR3 in amino acids: CASSLEAYEQYF. The CDR3 nucleotides read TGTGCCAGCAGCTTAGAAGCCTACGAGCAGTACTTC.

This chain uses TRBV27 with TRBJ1-2, with 8 nucleotides matching TRBD1. Germline loops: CDR1 MNHEY, CDR2 SMNVEV (reference sequence). J lost 8 bases, V lost 4 bases, and 9 bases had no gene match. This CDR3 has 14 residues. The CDR3 spells CASSWRQGASGYTF. CDR3 nucleotides: TGTGCCAGCAGTTGGAGGCAGGGGGCAAGCGGCTACACCTTC.

The V gene is TRBV13, the J gene TRBJ2-3; D is possibly TRBD1 or TRBD2 (5 bases each). With 8 bases removed from V and 2 bases from J, the gap between germline ends came to 17 bases. The CDR3 length is 15 residues. Germline V gene lookup returns CDR1 PRHDT and CDR2 FYEKMQ (reference sequence). Written as DNA, the CDR3 is TGTGCCAGCCCCCCTGGGGGAGCCCCCACAGATACGCAGTATTTT. This codes for CASPPGGAPTDTQYF.

The chain combines TRBV9 with TRBJ2-1; the D gene is possibly TRBD2 (5 bases). CDR1 is SGDLS, CDR2 YYNGEE, per germline. The CDR3 runs to 14 residues. V shed 2 bases and J shed 10 bases, with 16 bases lying between them. CDR3 in DNA: TGTGCCAGCAGCGTTGCCAGGCTGAGAGGGGAGCAGTTCTTC. The encoded protein is CASSVARLRGEQFF.

V usage is TRBV7-9 and J usage is TRBJ1-2, with TRBD1 matching over 7 bases. Losses at the gene ends were 7 bases for V and 0 bases for J; bases not matched to a gene: 17. CDR1 is SEHNR and CDR2 is FQNEAQ in the germline V gene (reference sequence). The CDR3 runs to 18 residues. CDR3 in amino acids: CASNNQILDREANYGYTF. DNA of the CDR3: TGTGCCAGCAACAACCAAATACTCGACAGGGAAGCTAACTATGGCTACACCTTC.

The V gene is TRBV4-1, the J gene TRBJ2-7; 7 bases fit TRBD2. V trimming: 1 base; J trimming: 2 bases; junction bases outside the gene matches: 5. The germline gives CDR1 MGHRA, CDR2 YSYEKL. The CDR3 loop spans 15 amino acids. CDR3 sequence reads: CASSQAVGGPYEQYF. In DNA form, the CDR3 reads TGCGCCAGCAGCCAAGCGGTGGGAGGGCCCTACGAGCAGTACTTC.

A note on this clone: At the DNA level, this CDR3 is encoded by other sequences in the same sample as well. The V call is TRBV5-1, the J call TRBJ2-7, with D maybe TRBD1 (6 bases). Trimming cost V 0 bases and J 3 bases, with 16 bases left between them. This CDR3 spans 16 amino acids. Germline CDR1 SGHRS, CDR2 YFSETQ. CDR3 bases: TGCGCCAGCAGCTTGGCCGTACTGGACAGAGACTACGAGCAGTACTTC. Residues: CASSLAVLDRDYEQYF. The full variable domain, completed using reference TRBV5-1 and TRBJ2-7, is KAGVTQTPRYLIKTRGQQVTLSCSPISGHRSVSWYQQTPGQGLQFLFEYFSETQRNKGNFPGRFSGRQFSNSRSEMNVSTLELGDSALYLCASSLAVLDRDYEQYFGPGTRLTVT.

The chain couples TRBV6-5 to TRBJ1-2; D remains unclear. CDR1 is MNHEY, CDR2 SVGAGI, per germline. This CDR3 has 13 amino acids. Deletions cut 0 bases from V and 7 bases from J, with 9 bases between. CDR3 DNA sequence: TGTGCCAGCAGTTACTCAGGGTTAGGTGGCTACACCTTC. This sequence encodes CASSYSGLGGYTF.